The 3 T cell receptor beta chains presented below share a single source sample, sequenced in a study of blood T cell repertoires in COVID-19 (dated by TCRdb to between 2020 and 2021). The receptor library was made with the immunoSEQ multiplex PCR assay. The table comes from immuneACCESS by way of TCRdb, which keeps in-frame sequences with V and J called. Part of the clones is missing from these tables; in studies checked, under half for an unresolved V gene and the rest for unknown reasons. The sample has some 300,000 clones on record, around 90% of them singletons. The ten top clones hold 1% of the sample. Sequencing was done on a sample of PBMCs or T cells enriched from blood (not recorded which). All receptors come from a woman in her 30s who had recovered from COVID-19.

This chain links TRBV6-4 with TRBJ1-2; 10 bases agree with TRBD1. The CDR3 is made up of 14 amino acids. With 6 bases clipped from V and 6 bases from J, the junction kept 7 bases outside the gene matches. Germline CDR1 is MRHNA and CDR2 is SNTAGT. CDR3 region: CASSAGTGVNGYTF. DNA of the CDR3: TGTGCCAGCAGCGCCGGGACAGGGGTCAATGGCTACACCTTC.

The chain has TRBV5-1 and TRBJ1-4; D unresolved. CDR3 size: 16 residues. Looked up from germline, CDR1 is SGHRS and CDR2 is YFSETQ. Trimming stripped 4 bases from V and 0 bases from J, with 13 bases between. Here the CDR3 reads CASSAERHTTNEKLFF. The CDR3 coding sequence is TGCGCCAGCAGCGCGGAACGGCATACAACTAATGAAAAACTGTTTTTT.

The rearrangement links TRBV7-8 to TRBJ2-7; 8 nucleotides line up with TRBD2. The germline CDR1 and CDR2 sequences are SGHVS and FQNEAQ. The CDR3 contains 17 residues. With 5 bases clipped from V and 0 bases from J, the junction kept 12 bases outside the gene matches. CDR3 bases: TGTGCCAGCAGCGGATCGGGAGGGGGGCGCACCTCCTACGAGCAGTACTTC. This encodes CASSGSGGGRTSYEQYF.